The 20 T cell receptor beta chains reported below all come from one sample, sequenced in a study of a mutant IDH1 vaccine in newly diagnosed glioma. Clones were read by immunoSEQ multiplex PCR, and TCRdb kept only the in-frame ones, dropping some. The repertoire holds more than 80,000 clones, with around 82% as singletons. The sample's time point: baseline, week 1 (first vaccination visit). Stated treatment: pre-vaccination baseline after standard-of-care therapy. The source material was PBMCs, sampled from a glioma patient treated with radiotherapy, temozolomide or both. The receptors stem from a woman aged 50 to 65 with glioma.

The CDR3 sequence is CASSPRSSPGGSYEQYF. The CDR3 DNA sequence: TGTGCCAGCTCACCGCGCTCCTCACCAGGGGGAAGCTACGAGCAGTACTTC. The chain recombines TRBV18 with TRBJ2-7; 7 bases match TRBD1. CDR1 is KGHSH, CDR2 LQKENI, per germline. With V trimmed by 3 bases and J by 3 bases, 14 bases remained unmatched. The CDR3 spans 17 residues.

The chain couples TRBV9 to TRBJ2-5; TRBD2 agrees at 9 bases. The CDR3 runs 15 residues. The germline V gene encodes CDR1 SGDLS and CDR2 YYNGEE. J was trimmed by 5 bases and V by 0 bases; bases with no gene match: 5. The CDR3 coding sequence is TGTGCCAGCAGCGTAGTAGGTAGCGGGAGTGAGACCCAGTACTTC. Its protein is CASSVVGSGSETQYF.

V and J are TRBV29-1 and TRBJ2-5; possible D gene TRBD1, 6 bases. Trimming took 8 bases from V and 0 from J, leaving 7 bases between them. The CDR3 consists of 11 residues. The germline gives CDR1 SQVTM, CDR2 ANQGSEA. The CDR3, as DNA: TGCAGCCAGGGGTACCAAGAGACCCAGTACTTC. Its protein is CSQGYQETQYF.

The chain carries TRBV30 and TRBJ1-2; D gene unclear. CDR3 length equals 12 residues. From germline, CDR1 is GTSNPN and CDR2 SVGIG (reference sequence). The V end lost 6 bases, the J end lost 1 base, and 9 bases lay between the germline ends. In DNA form, the CDR3 reads TGTGCCTGCGCTGTCGATAACTATGGCTACACCTTC. Translated: CACAVDNYGYTF. Based on the CDR3 plus reference TRBV30 and TRBJ1-2, the full variable domain is SQTIHQWPATLVQPVGSPLSLECTVEGTSNPNLYWYRQAAGRGLQLLFYSVGIGQISSEVPQNLSASRPQDRQFILSSKKLLLSDSGFYLCACAVDNYGYTFGSGTRLTVV.

The gene calls are TRBV7-9 and TRBJ1-1; D is uncertain. This CDR3 is 13 amino acids long. V was trimmed by 5 bases and J by 2 bases, leaving 9 bases between them. CDR1 and CDR2 from the germline V gene are SEHNR and FQNEAQ (reference sequence). CDR3 in DNA: TGTGCCAGCAGCCGAGACTTAAACACTGAAGCTTTCTTT. Protein: CASSRDLNTEAFF.

This chain links TRBV27 with TRBJ1-5; tentative D call: TRBD1 (5 bases). This CDR3 is built from 15 residues. V was shortened by 5 bases and J by 5 bases, with 16 bases between the two germline ends. Germline-derived CDR1 and CDR2 are MNHEY and SMNVEV (reference sequence). The CDR3 nucleotides read TGTGCCAGCAGTATTACTTGGGACCTCGATCAGCCCCAGCATTTT. Its translation: CASSITWDLDQPQHF.

The chain links TRBV7-9 to TRBJ1-4, with D unresolved. The CDR3 is 14 amino acids. Germline V CDR1 and CDR2: SEHNR, FQNEAQ (reference sequence). Trimming removed 3 bases at V and 1 base at J, with 6 bases between. CDR3 amino acids: CASSFGVTNEKLFF. The CDR3 DNA reads as TGTGCCAGCAGCTTCGGCGTAACTAATGAAAAACTGTTTTTT. Combining the CDR3 with reference TRBV7-9 and TRBJ1-4 gives the whole variable domain DTGVSQNPRHKITKRGQNVTFRCDPISEHNRLYWYRQTLGQGPEFLTYFQNEAQLEKSRLLSDRFSAERPKGSFSTLEIQRTEQGDSAMYLCASSFGVTNEKLFFGSGTQLSVL.

The genes are TRBV14 and TRBJ2-3, with D possibly TRBD2 on 6 matching bases. This CDR3 comprises 14 residues. CDR1 is SGHDN and CDR2 is FVKESK in the germline V gene. V was trimmed by 0 bases and J by 6 bases, leaving 10 bases between them. CDR3 in amino acids: CASSQDTRGDTQYF. The CDR3 nucleotides read TGTGCCAGCAGCCAAGATACCCGGGGGGATACGCAGTATTTT.

The chain joins TRBV4-1 to TRBJ2-4, with no clear D. The CDR3 spans 12 residues. The germline CDR1 and CDR2 sequences are MGHRA and YSYEKL. V dropped 8 bases and J dropped 0 bases, with 5 bases sitting between them. CDR3 region: CASRGAKNIQYF. As DNA, the CDR3 is TGCGCCAGCCGCGGAGCCAAAAACATTCAGTACTTC.

This clone was picked up a small number of times. The chain uses TRBV4-2 and TRBJ2-1; D remains ambiguous. The CDR3 contains 17 residues. Germline values: CDR1 LGHNA, CDR2 YNFKEQ. V was cut by 5 bases and J by 4 bases, with 21 bases left in between. CDR3 nucleotides: TGTGCCAGCAGCAAGGGAACCATCGGCTCGGCGTACAATGAGCAGTTCTTC. Amino acid sequence: CASSKGTIGSAYNEQFF.

CDR3 nucleotides: TGTGCCAGCAGCTTCGAGGGTAGGGGCAATCAGCCCCAGCATTTT. It encodes CASSFEGRGNQPQHF. The chain carries TRBV11-2 and TRBJ1-5; D gene uncertain. The CDR3 covers 15 residues. Deletions cut 3 bases from V and 2 bases from J, with 11 bases between. CDR1 and CDR2 (germline): SGHAT, FQNNGV.

This sequence joins TRBV6-1 and TRBJ2-3, with 7 bases fitting TRBD1. Germline assignment: CDR1 MNHNS and CDR2 SASEGT. The CDR3 extends over 17 amino acids. With 4 bases clipped from V and 1 base from J, the junction kept 11 bases outside the gene matches. The CDR3 loop reads CASSAILRTGGTDTQYF. The DNA of the CDR3 is TGTGCCAGCAGTGCCATCCTACGTACAGGGGGCACAGATACGCAGTATTTT.

The V gene is TRBV5-6, the J gene TRBJ2-7; 7 bases agree with TRBD2. The CDR3 totals 15 residues. Germline CDR1 and CDR2: SGHDT and YYEEEE. J lost 5 bases, V lost 2 bases, and 10 bases had no gene match. Here the CDR3 reads CASSFLASGGNEQYF. The CDR3 DNA reads TGTGCCAGCAGCTTTTTGGCCTCCGGGGGGAACGAGCAGTACTTC.

This clone has just one count. The chain combines TRBV2 with TRBJ2-5; D gene ambiguous. Germline CDR1 is SNHLY and CDR2 is FYNNEI. With 4 bases removed from V and 4 bases from J, the gap between germline ends came to 7 bases. There are 12 residues in the CDR3. DNA for the CDR3: TGTGCCAGCAGTGTAACTCCAGAGACCCAGTACTTC. It is translated as CASSVTPETQYF.

V and J are TRBV7-7 and TRBJ2-5; 7 bases agree with TRBD2. J lost 5 bases, V lost 3 bases, and 6 bases had no gene match. Germline V gene data show CDR1 as SSHAT and CDR2 as FNYEAQ (reference sequence). The CDR3 covers 14 residues. CDR3: CASSFLTSSETQYF. CDR3 nucleotide sequence: TGTGCCAGCAGCTTCCTGACTAGCAGCGAGACCCAGTACTTC.

The rearrangement joins TRBV5-1 to TRBJ2-7; TRBD2 agrees at 11 bases. The CDR3 totals 14 residues. Germline V lookup: CDR1 SGHRS, CDR2 YFSETQ. The J segment lost 12 bases and the V segment lost 5 bases, leaving 13 bases of the junction unmatched. The CDR3 region has the DNA TGCGCCAGCAGAGAGGGACTAGCGGCCTCGATCACGTACTTC. Protein sequence: CASREGLAASITYF.

This clone has a handful of counts. The gene calls are TRBV29-1 and TRBJ1-2, with unresolved D. The CDR3 has 12 residues. Per the germline V gene, CDR1 is SQVTM and CDR2 is ANQGSEA. V was trimmed by 2 bases and J by 1 base, leaving 5 bases between them. Here the CDR3 reads CSVETYNYGYTF. The CDR3 region has the DNA TGCAGCGTTGAAACGTATAACTATGGCTACACCTTC.

CDR3 sequence (DNA): TGTGCCCGTCGGCAGGGTAGCACAGATACGCAGTATTTT. It is translated as CARRQGSTDTQYF. The J gene is TRBJ2-3, the V gene TRBV30, with D perhaps matching TRBD1 (5 bases). Germline V gene lookup returns CDR1 GTSNPN and CDR2 SVGIG (reference sequence). This CDR3 comprises 13 residues. The ends were cut back, 8 bases at V and 0 bases at J, with 12 bases in the middle. The whole variable domain, remainder taken from reference TRBV30 and TRBJ2-3, is SQTIHQWPATLVQPVGSPLSLECTVEGTSNPNLYWYRQAAGRGLQLLFYSVGIGQISSEVPQNLSASRPQDRQFILSSKKLLLSDSGFYLCARRQGSTDTQYFGPGTRLTVL.

The rearrangement links TRBV5-1 to TRBJ2-3; D ambiguous. The CDR3 consists of 12 residues. Trimming left V 2 bases short and J 6 bases short, with 7 bases between. Germline V CDR1 and CDR2: SGHRS, YFSETQ. This chain's CDR3 is CASSFTWDTQYF. In nucleotides, the CDR3 is TGCGCCAGCAGCTTTACATGGGATACGCAGTATTTT. The entire variable domain, with the rest obtained from reference TRBV5-1 and TRBJ2-3, is as follows: KAGVTQTPRYLIKTRGQQVTLSCSPISGHRSVSWYQQTPGQGLQFLFEYFSETQRNKGNFPGRFSGRQFSNSRSEMNVSTLELGDSALYLCASSFTWDTQYFGPGTRLTVL.

The chain links TRBV30 to TRBJ2-7, with 7 nucleotides matching TRBD1. CDR3 size: 18 residues. Germline loops: CDR1 GTSNPN, CDR2 SVGIG (reference sequence). Trimming at V came to 2 bases and at J to 1 base, leaving 17 bases not matched to a gene. The CDR3 nucleotides are TGTGCCTGGAGTCCAGGTGGGACAGTTTCTCTTACTTCCTACGAGCAGTACTTC. It codes for CAWSPGGTVSLTSYEQYF. The full variable domain, its missing parts supplied by reference TRBV30 and TRBJ2-7, is SQTIHQWPATLVQPVGSPLSLECTVEGTSNPNLYWYRQAAGRGLQLLFYSVGIGQISSEVPQNLSASRPQDRQFILSSKKLLLSDSGFYLCAWSPGGTVSLTSYEQYFGPGTRLTVT.